One and the same sample provided the 29 T cell receptor beta chains below, sequenced in a study of cytomegalovirus exposure and HLA in healthy donors. This PCR relied on a set of 60 Vbeta primers and 13 Jbeta primers. TCRdb keeps only in-frame clones here, not all; method: immunoSEQ multiplex PCR. Of 160,000 or so clones detected, around 80% appear once; the ten largest clones hold approximately 0.51%. The sequenced sample consisted of PBMCs. The receptor set was obtained from a woman between 50 and 59 years old in good health and CMV-seronegative.

This clone turned up a few times. The genes are TRBV5-1 and TRBJ1-2; possible D gene TRBD1, 5 bases. Germline V CDR1 and CDR2: SGHRS, YFSETQ. CDR3 length equals 15 residues. V was trimmed by 3 bases and J by 0 bases, leaving 12 bases between them. The CDR3 sequence: CASSSGGVTNYGYTF. The CDR3 region has the DNA TGCGCCAGCAGCTCGGGGGGGGTTACTAACTATGGCTACACCTTC.

V and J are TRBV28 and TRBJ1-1; possible D gene TRBD1, 5 bases. The CDR3 has 14 amino acids. Germline CDR1 MDHEN, CDR2 SYDVKM. Trimming pared 6 bases from V and 1 base from J, leaving 12 bases between. The CDR3 region has the DNA TGTGCCAGCAGCCCAGGGAATAGGAACACTGAAGCTTTCTTT. Protein: CASSPGNRNTEAFF.

The rearrangement joins TRBV2 to TRBJ2-5, with 7 bases matching TRBD2. Germline-derived CDR1 and CDR2 are SNHLY and FYNNEI. The CDR3 totals 15 residues. The V and J ends lost 7 bases and 5 bases, in that order; junction bases with no gene match: 13. In DNA, the CDR3 is TGTGCCAGCAAAGGAAGGAGGACCGGGGGGGAGACCCAGTACTTC. Translated, it gives CASKGRRTGGETQYF. Full variable domain (outside the CDR3, taken from reference TRBV2 and TRBJ2-5): EPEVTQTPSHQVTQMGQEVILRCVPISNHLYFYWYRQILGQKVEFLVSFYNNEISEKSEIFDDQFSVERPDGSNFTLKIRSTKLEDSAMYFCASKGRRTGGETQYFGPGTRLLVL.

This rearrangement joins TRBV28 to TRBJ1-1; TRBD1 agrees at 8 bases. Germline assignment: CDR1 MDHEN and CDR2 SYDVKM. This CDR3 has 15 amino acids. Trimming took 3 bases from V and 4 from J; bases not matched to a gene: 7. The CDR3 reads CASSLQGQGGTEAFF. DNA of the CDR3: TGTGCCAGCAGTTTGCAAGGACAGGGCGGCACTGAAGCTTTCTTT.

Worth noting for this clone: A read error may produce the germline difference seen at one junction end. The J gene is TRBJ1-2, the V gene TRBV7-9; perhaps TRBD1 as D (5 bases). CDR3 length: 15 residues. Germline CDR1 reads SEHNR; CDR2 reads FQNEAQ (reference sequence). The CDR3 sequence: CSSSPFVDSAHGYTF. The CDR3 coding sequence is TGTTCCAGCAGCCCATTTGTCGACAGTGCTCATGGCTACACCTTC.

V and J are TRBV14 and TRBJ2-1, with D maybe TRBD2 (5 bases). V shed 1 base and J shed 4 bases, with 14 bases lying between them. The length of the CDR3 is 16 residues. Germline lookup yields CDR1 SGHDN and CDR2 FVKESK. This chain's CDR3 is CASSQAGSGPYNEQFF. The CDR3 bases are TGTGCCAGCAGCCAAGCGGGAAGCGGCCCATACAATGAGCAGTTCTTC.

This clone came up a few times. The chain links TRBV15 to TRBJ1-2, with 8 positions matching TRBD1. Germline loops: CDR1 LNHNV, CDR2 YYDKDF (reference sequence). The CDR3 runs 14 residues. The junction had 6 bases not matched to a gene; V was cut back by 0 bases and J by 9 bases. The CDR3 reads CATSREQGARRYTF. In DNA, the CDR3 is TGTGCCACCAGCAGAGAGCAGGGGGCTCGACGCTACACCTTC. The variable domain in full, completed from reference TRBV15 and TRBJ1-2, reads DAMVIQNPRYQVTQFGKPVTLSCSQTLNHNVMYWYQQKSSQAPKLLFHYYDKDFNNEADTPDNFQSRRPNTSFCFLDIRSPGLGDTAMYLCATSREQGARRYTFGSGTRLTVV.

V usage is TRBV21-1 and J usage is TRBJ1-3; the DNA was not compared with TRBD1, the D call given in the table. TRBV21-1 is termed a pseudogene. The CDR3 runs 17 residues. CDR3 loop: CASSKGGAGGYNVTIYF. The DNA of the CDR3 is TGTGCCAGCAGCAAAGGGGGGGCAGGGGGATATAATGTCACCATATATTTT.

This clone was picked up one time. This chain uses TRBV13 with TRBJ2-7; 8 bases line up with TRBD1. This CDR3 region has 14 residues. Per the germline V gene, CDR1 is PRHDT and CDR2 is FYEKMQ (reference sequence). Trimming at V came to 2 bases and at J to 3 bases, leaving 3 bases not matched to a gene. CDR3 in DNA: TGTGCCAGCAGCTTACAGGGGGCTAGCTACGAGCAGTACTTC. Protein sequence: CASSLQGASYEQYF.

The CDR3 DNA is TGTGCCAGCAGCGTAGCTGTTGAGCCTTATGGCTACACCTTC. The encoded protein is CASSVAVEPYGYTF. This chain connects TRBV9 to TRBJ1-2; D not certain. CDR1 and CDR2 from the germline V gene are SGDLS and YYNGEE. The CDR3 is 14 residues long. Trimming removed 0 bases at V and 5 bases at J, with 11 bases between.

The chain is built from TRBV9 and TRBJ2-3; the match to TRBD2 covers 9 bases. Germline trimming cut 0 bases from V and 2 bases from J; bases unmatched to any gene: 13. The length of the CDR3 is 19 residues. Germline V gene data show CDR1 as SGDLS and CDR2 as YYNGEE. In DNA, the CDR3 is TGTGCCAGCAGCGTAGCTACGGGGGCTAGCGGGACCTACACAGATACGCAGTATTTT. Residues: CASSVATGASGTYTDTQYF.

The rearrangement uses TRBV7-8 and TRBJ2-5; 9 nucleotides agree with TRBD1. Trimming took 5 bases from V and 5 from J; bases not matched to a gene: 12. Germline loops: CDR1 SGHVS, CDR2 FQNEAQ. This CDR3 spans 16 amino acids. The CDR3 protein is CASSRLGTGTVETQYF. The CDR3 nucleotides read TGTGCCAGCAGCCGCTTGGGGACAGGGACAGTTGAGACCCAGTACTTC.

The J gene is TRBJ2-5, the V gene TRBV21-1; the D call TRBD2 from the table was never checked on the DNA. TRBV21-1 is reported as a pseudogene. The CDR3 is 16 amino acids. As DNA, the CDR3 is TGTGCCAGCAACTCAAATAGACTAGGGGAGGGAGAGACCCAGTACTTC. Residues: CASNSNRLGEGETQYF.

V and J are TRBV15 and TRBJ1-2; 7 nucleotides align to TRBD1. Germline values: CDR1 LNHNV, CDR2 YYDKDF (reference sequence). V was clipped by 1 base and J by 8 bases; unmatched bases: 4. The CDR3 is 13 amino acids. The DNA for the CDR3 is TGTGCCACCAGCAGAGGGCAGGGGGACGGCTACACCTTC. It is translated as CATSRGQGDGYTF.

The V call is TRBV5-1, the J call TRBJ2-3; TRBD2 matches 10 bases. The germline V gene encodes CDR1 SGHRS and CDR2 YFSETQ. V was clipped by 0 bases and J by 3 bases; unmatched bases: 4. The CDR3 length is 16 residues. CDR3 DNA sequence: TGCGCCAGCAGCTTGGGGTCTAGCGGGGGTACAGATACGCAGTATTTT. It codes for CASSLGSSGGTDTQYF.

The chain uses TRBV2 and TRBJ2-7, with 11 bases fitting TRBD2. Germline V lookup: CDR1 SNHLY, CDR2 FYNNEI. The V and J ends lost 5 bases and 6 bases, in that order; junction bases with no gene match: 9. The CDR3 covers 15 residues. Here the CDR3 reads CASSLPTSGSFEQYF. The CDR3 nucleotides read TGTGCCAGCAGTCTTCCCACTAGCGGGAGTTTCGAGCAGTACTTC.

This sequence joins TRBV7-9 and TRBJ1-6, with a tentative D call TRBD1 (5 bases). Trimming left V 0 bases short and J 0 bases short, with 6 bases between. This CDR3 comprises 16 residues. CDR1 and CDR2 from the germline V gene are SEHNR and FQNEAQ (reference sequence). The DNA of the CDR3 is TGTGCCAGCAGCTTAGCCCAGGGCTCCTATAATTCACCCCTCCACTTT. Translating gives CASSLAQGSYNSPLHF.

The chain recombines TRBV7-9 with TRBJ2-1; 13 nucleotides align to TRBD2. Trimming cost V 7 bases and J 7 bases; bases outside gene matches: 10. This CDR3 is built from 16 residues. Germline CDR1 SEHNR, CDR2 FQNEAQ (reference sequence). The CDR3 sequence: CASTRTETSGGNEQFF. As DNA, the CDR3 is TGTGCCAGCACCCGGACTGAGACTAGCGGGGGGAATGAGCAGTTCTTC.

V is TRBV11-2 and J is TRBJ2-1; 7 nucleotides align to TRBD2. The ends lost 5 bases at V and 6 bases at J; junction bases unmatched: 10. Germline assignment: CDR1 SGHAT and CDR2 FQNNGV. CDR3 length: 15 amino acids. CDR3: CASSLVRGRANEQFF. The CDR3 nucleotides are TGTGCCAGCAGCCTGGTGAGAGGGAGGGCCAATGAGCAGTTCTTC. Full variable domain (rest looked up from reference TRBV11-2 and TRBJ2-1): EAGVAQSPRYKIIEKRQSVAFWCNPISGHATLYWYQQILGQGPKLLIQFQNNGVVDDSQLPKDRFSAERLKGVDSTLKIQPAKLEDSAVYLCASSLVRGRANEQFFGPGTRLTVL.

CDR3 region: CASSLGRTGEGYEQYF. The CDR3 DNA sequence: TGTGCCAGCAGCTTAGGAAGGACAGGGGAAGGCTACGAGCAGTACTTC. V usage is TRBV7-3 and J usage is TRBJ2-7, with 9 nucleotides matching TRBD1. CDR3 length equals 16 residues. V trimming: 2 bases; J trimming: 3 bases; junction bases outside the gene matches: 8. CDR1 is SGHTA and CDR2 is FQGTGA in the germline V gene.

This sequence joins TRBV6-1 and TRBJ2-1, with a tentative D call TRBD1 (5 bases). The CDR3 spans 14 residues. Trimming stripped 2 bases from V and 7 bases from J, with 12 bases between. Germline V lookup: CDR1 MNHNS, CDR2 SASEGT. The chain's CDR3 is CASSETGFGNEQFF. The CDR3 DNA reads TGTGCCAGCAGTGAAACAGGATTTGGGAATGAGCAGTTCTTC.

The chain uses TRBV14 and TRBJ2-7, with 10 nucleotides matching TRBD2. Germline CDR1 and CDR2: SGHDN and FVKESK. The CDR3 is 17 residues long. V lost 1 base and J lost 2; bases outside the gene matches: 8. The CDR3 sequence: CASSQAPSGRTTYEQYF. The CDR3 DNA reads as TGTGCCAGCAGCCAAGCCCCTAGCGGGAGAACGACCTACGAGCAGTACTTC.

The chain combines TRBV6-5 with TRBJ1-1; no clear D gene. The germline V gene has CDR1 MNHEY and CDR2 SVGAGI. With 6 bases removed from V and 10 bases from J, the gap between germline ends came to 18 bases. The CDR3 is made up of 13 amino acids. This CDR3 is CASRTGLLSGAFF. The CDR3 coding sequence is TGTGCCAGCAGAACCGGACTATTATCTGGAGCTTTCTTT.

This clone was observed a single time. The gene calls are TRBV28 and TRBJ1-3; 7 bases fit TRBD1. Germline assignment: CDR1 MDHEN and CDR2 SYDVKM. J gave up 0 bases and V 3 bases, and 8 bases lay outside the gene matches. The CDR3 contains 17 residues. CDR3 protein: CASSFGGQQFSGNTIYF. The CDR3, as DNA: TGTGCCAGCAGTTTCGGGGGACAGCAATTCTCTGGAAACACCATATATTTT.

This clone was counted between two and nine times. This chain uses TRBV7-3 with TRBJ2-5; no reliable D call. The CDR3 consists of 13 residues. Germline V gene lookup returns CDR1 SGHTA and CDR2 FQGTGA. V lost 5 bases and J 3 bases, leaving 10 bases between the germline ends. The CDR3 here is CASSLSTEETQYF. CDR3 coding DNA: TGTGCCAGCAGCCTTTCAACGGAAGAGACCCAGTACTTC.

The CDR3 DNA is TGTGCCAGCAGTTTCCAGTTCGGGAGGCCCTCTGGGGCCAACGTCCTGACTTTC. This translates into CASSFQFGRPSGANVLTF. V usage is TRBV27 and J usage is TRBJ2-6; TRBD2 matches 7 bases. V was clipped by 3 bases and J by 0 bases; unmatched bases: 8. The CDR3 is 18 residues long. Germline V gene lookup returns CDR1 MNHEY and CDR2 SMNVEV (reference sequence).

The CDR3 is CASSAGGTGTRYQETQYF. The CDR3 DNA sequence: TGTGCCAGCAGCGCCGGGGGGACTGGGACCCGGTACCAAGAGACCCAGTACTTC. The V call is TRBV9, the J call TRBJ2-5, with 7 bases fitting TRBD2. CDR3 size: 18 residues. With 3 bases clipped from V and 0 bases from J, the junction kept 14 bases outside the gene matches. The germline V gene has CDR1 SGDLS and CDR2 YYNGEE.

The V gene is TRBV28, the J gene TRBJ2-7; TRBD2 matches at 12 bases. CDR1 is MDHEN and CDR2 is SYDVKM in the germline V gene. The V and J ends lost 6 bases and 5 bases, in that order; junction bases with no gene match: 11. The CDR3 runs 16 residues. The CDR3 DNA reads as TGTGCCAGCAGCCGTCTAGCGGGGGGGCCGGGCCACGAGCAGTACTTC. It encodes CASSRLAGGPGHEQYF.

The chain employs TRBV5-5 and TRBJ1-3, with 7 nucleotides matching TRBD1. The V gene end was trimmed by 0 bases and the J gene end by 0 bases; junction bases not matched to a gene: 3. The CDR3 runs 16 residues. CDR1 SGHKS and CDR2 YYEKEE come from the germline V gene (reference sequence). CDR3 amino acids: CASSLVRTGSGNTIYF. DNA of the CDR3: TGTGCCAGCAGCTTGGTTCGGACAGGCTCTGGAAACACCATATATTTT. Together with reference TRBV5-5 and TRBJ1-3, the CDR3 gives the full variable domain: DAGVTQSPTHLIKTRGQQVTLRCSPISGHKSVSWYQQVLGQGPQFIFQYYEKEERGRGNFPDRFSARQFPNYSSELNVNALLLGDSALYLCASSLVRTGSGNTIYFGEGSWLTVV.